This TCR beta chain is from a study of patients and donors after allogeneic stem cell transplantation. TCRdb reprocessed the RT-PCR reads with MiXCR, giving one entry per CDR3 protein. The table records tens of thousands of distinct CDR3 sequences, approximately 5.2% of them present only once. This CDR3 has 16 amino acids. The germline V gene encodes CDR1 SEHNR and CDR2 FQNEAQ (reference sequence). J gave up 2 bases and V 4 bases, and 10 bases lay outside the gene matches. This clonotype was seen ten or more times. This clonotype was sampled from a human donor who was either an allogeneic HSCT recipient or a stem cell or donor lymphocyte infusion donor (not recorded which). It is not recorded whose cells these are; they may come from a transplant donor. V is TRBV7-9 and J is TRBJ1-1; 7 bases match TRBD1. The sample was blood, either unsorted or a sorted T cell fraction (not recorded which). CDR3 region: CASSYWPGQLNTEAFF. In DNA, the CDR3 is TGTGCCAGCAGCTACTGGCCGGGACAGCTAAACACTGAAGCTTTCTTT.